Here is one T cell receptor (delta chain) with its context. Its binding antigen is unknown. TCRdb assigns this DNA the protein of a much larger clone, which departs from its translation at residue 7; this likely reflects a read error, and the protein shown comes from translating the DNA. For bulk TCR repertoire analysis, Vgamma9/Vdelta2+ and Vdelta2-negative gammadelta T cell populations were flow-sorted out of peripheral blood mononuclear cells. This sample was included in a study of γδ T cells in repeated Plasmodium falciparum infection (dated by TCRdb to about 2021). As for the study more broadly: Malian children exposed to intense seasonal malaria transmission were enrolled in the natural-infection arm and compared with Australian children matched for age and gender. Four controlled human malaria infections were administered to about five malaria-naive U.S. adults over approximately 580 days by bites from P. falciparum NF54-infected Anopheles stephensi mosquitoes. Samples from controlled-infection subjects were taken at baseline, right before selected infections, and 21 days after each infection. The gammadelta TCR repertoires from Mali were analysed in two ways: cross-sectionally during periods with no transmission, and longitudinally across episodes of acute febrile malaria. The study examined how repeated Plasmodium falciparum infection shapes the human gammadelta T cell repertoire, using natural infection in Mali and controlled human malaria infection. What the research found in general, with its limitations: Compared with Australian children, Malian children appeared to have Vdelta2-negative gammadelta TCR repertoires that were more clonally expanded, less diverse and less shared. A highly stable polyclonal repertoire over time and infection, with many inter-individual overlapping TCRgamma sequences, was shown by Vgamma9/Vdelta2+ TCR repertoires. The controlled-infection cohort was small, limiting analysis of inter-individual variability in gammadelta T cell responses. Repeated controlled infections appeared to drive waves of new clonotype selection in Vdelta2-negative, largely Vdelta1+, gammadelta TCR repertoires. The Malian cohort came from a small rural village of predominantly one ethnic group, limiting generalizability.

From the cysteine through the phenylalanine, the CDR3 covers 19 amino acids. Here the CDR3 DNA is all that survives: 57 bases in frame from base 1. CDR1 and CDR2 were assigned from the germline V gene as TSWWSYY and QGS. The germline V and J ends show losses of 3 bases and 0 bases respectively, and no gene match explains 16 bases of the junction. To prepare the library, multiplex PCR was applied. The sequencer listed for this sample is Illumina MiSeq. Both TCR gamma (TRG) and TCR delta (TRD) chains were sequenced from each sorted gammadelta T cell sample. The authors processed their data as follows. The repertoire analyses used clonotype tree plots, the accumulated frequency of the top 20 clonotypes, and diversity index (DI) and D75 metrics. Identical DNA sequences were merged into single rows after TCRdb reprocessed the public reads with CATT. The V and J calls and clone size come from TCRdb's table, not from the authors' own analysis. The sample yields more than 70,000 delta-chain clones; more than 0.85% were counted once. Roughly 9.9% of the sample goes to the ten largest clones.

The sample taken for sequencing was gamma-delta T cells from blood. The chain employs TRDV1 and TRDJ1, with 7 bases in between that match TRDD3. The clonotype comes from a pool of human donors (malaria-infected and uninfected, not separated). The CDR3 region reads CALGDSYRSGYVYTDKLIF. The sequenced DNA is TGTGCTCTTGGGGACTCCTATCGAAGTGGATACGTATACACCGATAAACTCATCTTT.